The clone carrying this T cell receptor (beta chain) was counted only a few times. CDR1 and CDR2 (germline): SGHNT, YENEEA. The CDR3 is made up of 11 amino acids. V lost 4 bases, J lost 13 bases, and 11 bases lay in between. These data belong to a study of blood T cell repertoires in COVID-19. As for the study in general: Samples of COVID-19 (acute and convalescent) were obtained from the United States, Italy and Spain. Nucleic acid was either cDNA or gDNA, and it came from T cells, B-cell-depleted T cells, or PBMCs.

Authors' analysis steps: It was from reference gene primer amplification that nucleated cell counts were estimated. Libraries were prepared by immunoSEQ multiplex PCR; TCRdb keeps only in-frame clonotypes and omits some of them. D and trimming come from the DNA, and the V and J calls and clone size come from that table. This table has about 74,000 clones, 60% to 85% appearing once. Specimen: peripheral blood. The source of this sequence is a man in his 70s with acute or convalescent COVID-19. The chain has TRBV11-3 and TRBJ2-1; D is possibly TRBD1 (6 bases). CDR3: CASSSTGTQFF. The CDR3, as DNA: TGTGCCAGCAGCTCCACCGGGACACAGTTCTTC.